Listed below are T cell receptor beta chains from one sample, sequenced in a study of T cells in Graves' hyperthyroidism and ophthalmopathy. In TCRdb, the multiplex PCR reads were re-called with MiXCR into one record per CDR3 protein. Seen here are approximately 40,000 distinct CDR3 sequences, around 53% observed once, and the top ten hold 17%. The sequenced sample consisted of blood. All receptors derive from a man between 35 and 55 years old with Graves' ophthalmopathy. CDR3s include the opening cysteine and the closing phenylalanine or tryptophan. Each record gives: D gene, J gene, V gene, clone size, CDR3 protein, CDR3 DNA. A D gene is named only where the DNA matches it firmly. Clone size is not always given. Where it is, it says once, few, many or a class for expanded clones.

TRBD1,TRBJ1-2,TRBV25-1,NA,CASVEHTGTGTGYTF,TGTGCCAGCGTTGAGCATACCGGGACAGGAACTGGCTACACCTTC
NA,TRBJ1-2,TRBV20-1,NA,CSARQTGTFGYTF,TGCAGTGCTAGGCAGACCGGGACTTTTGGCTACACCTTC
NA,TRBJ2-7,TRBV5-1,NA,CASSLGAGEQYF,TGCGCCAGCAGCTTGGGGGCCGGGGAGCAGTACTTC
TRBD1,TRBJ1-2,TRBV5-4,NA,CASGFPRTGQDGCTF,TGTGCCAGCGGCTTCCCCCGGACAGGTCAGGACGGCTGCACCTTC
NA,TRBJ2-5,TRBV28,many,CASSLETYQETQYF,TGTGCCAGCAGTTTAGAGACATACCAAGAGACCCAGTACTTC
TRBD2,TRBJ2-2,TRBV6-1,many,CASSELAGVGGELFF,TGTGCCAGCAGTGAGCTAGCGGGAGTTGGCGGGGAGCTGTTTTTT
NA,TRBJ2-7,TRBV7-2,medium-sized,CASSLDVSSYEQYF,TGTGCCAGCAGCTTGGACGTTAGCTCCTACGAGCAGTACTTC
TRBD1,TRBJ2-5,TRBV10-3,NA,CAISRTGQETQYF,TGTGCCATCAGCAGGACAGGTCAAGAGACCCAGTACTTC
TRBD1,TRBJ1-6,TRBV12-3/TRBV12-4,NA,CASSDRGRSPLHF,TGTGCCAGCAGTGACAGGGGGCGTTCACCCCTCCACTTT
NA,TRBJ1-5,TRBV12-3/TRBV12-4,NA,CASSLSYVGALYNQPQHF,TGTGCCAGCAGTTTATCCTACGTGGGAGCCCTATACAATCAGCCCCAGCATTTT
TRBD1,TRBJ1-2,TRBV5-4,NA,CASSRDRGVGGYTF,TGTGCCAGCAGCCGGGACAGGGGGGTGGGAGGCTACACCTTC
TRBD1,TRBJ2-5,TRBV20-1,NA,CSARERGPNLETQYF,TGCAGTGCTAGAGAAAGGGGGCCAAACCTAGAGACCCAGTACTTC
NA,TRBJ2-1,TRBV9,medium-sized,CASSVGGWSYNEQFF,TGTGCCAGCAGCGTAGGGGGGTGGTCCTACAATGAGCAGTTCTTC
TRBD2,TRBJ2-7,TRBV7-9,once,CASSYRTSGYRTFYEQCF,TGTGCCAGCAGCTATAGAACTAGCGGGTATCGAACCTTCTACGAGCAGTGCTTC
NA,TRBJ2-7,TRBV9,NA,CASSLGVYTGQYF,TGTGCCAGCAGTTTGGGGGTTTACACCGGGCAGTACTTC
NA,TRBJ1-1,TRBV6-4,NA,CASSRVWTENTEAFF,TGTGCCAGCAGTCGAGTCTGGACGGAGAACACTGAAGCTTTCTTT
NA,TRBJ1-4,TRBV2,NA,CAIVRGRLFF,TGTGCCATCGTACGGGGGAGACTGTTTTTT
NA,TRBJ2-1,TRBV10-3,once,CAPLGIVNNEQFF,TGTGCCCCGCTCGGGATCGTTAACAATGAGCAGTTCTTC
TRBD1,TRBJ2-2,TRBV7-2,NA,CASSLGRWGQGNTGELFF,TGTGCCAGCAGCTTAGGGAGGTGGGGACAGGGGAATACCGGGGAGCTGTTTTTT
TRBD2,TRBJ2-3,TRBV24-1,NA,CATHGTSGCSCADTQYF,TGTGCCACCCATGGGACTAGCGGGTGCAGTTGCGCAGATACGCAGTATTTT
NA,TRBJ2-3,TRBV9,NA,CASSVAGDPSTDTQYF,TGTGCCAGCAGCGTGGCAGGGGACCCTAGCACAGATACGCAGTATTTT
TRBD1,TRBJ1-3,TRBV2,once,CASKQGRFRDREGSGNTIYF,TGTGCCAGCAAGCAGGGACGATTCCGGGACAGGGAGGGATCTGGAAACACCATATATTTT
NA,TRBJ2-7,TRBV5-4,NA,CASSFGGGQEGEQYF,TGTGCCAGCAGCTTTGGGGGTGGGCAGGAGGGCGAGCAGTACTTC
TRBD1,TRBJ2-7,TRBV5-5,many,CASSLEGTALYVEQYF,TGTGCCAGCAGCTTGGAAGGGACAGCACTCTACGTAGAGCAGTACTTC
TRBD2,TRBJ2-3,TRBV6-1,NA,CASSEVRGVTQYF,TGTGCCAGCAGTGAAGTGCGGGGGGTTACGCAGTATTTT
NA,TRBJ1-5,TRBV4-1,many,CASSQDRGARTFDQPQHF,TGCGCCAGCAGCCAAGATAGAGGAGCGAGGACATTCGATCAGCCCCAGCATTTT
NA,TRBJ2-3,TRBV29-1,medium-sized,CSVVFSTDTQYF,TGCAGCGTTGTCTTTAGCACAGATACGCAGTATTTT
TRBD2,TRBJ2-7,TRBV7-2,NA,CASSLGPGGRSHEQYF,TGTGCCAGCAGCTTAGGCCCTGGCGGGAGAAGCCACGAGCAGTACTTC
TRBD1,TRBJ1-4,TRBV13,NA,CASSQAGQGATNEKLFF,TGTGCCAGCAGTCAAGCGGGACAGGGAGCAACTAATGAAAAACTGTTTTTT
TRBD2,TRBJ2-3,TRBV10-3,NA,CAIRGSGGLTDTQYF,TGTGCCATCAGAGGAAGCGGGGGGCTCACAGATACGCAGTATTTT
NA,TRBJ2-2,TRBV11-3,NA,CASSLGPEGELLF,TGTGCCAGCAGCTTAGGACCGGAGGGGGAGTTGCTTTTT
TRBD1,TRBJ2-7,TRBV6-4,NA,CASSDSTGSYNEQYF,TGTGCCAGCAGTGACTCGACAGGGAGCTACAATGAGCAGTACTTC
NA,TRBJ1-1,TRBV18,NA,CASSPFRVRLFTMNTEAFF,TGTGCCAGCTCACCATTCCGCGTCAGACTTTTTACGATGAACACTGAAGCTTTCTTT
TRBD2,TRBJ2-3,TRBV24-1,NA,CATSDLTSGFTDTQYF,TGTGCCACCAGTGATCTGACTAGCGGCTTCACAGACACGCAGTATTTT